This T cell receptor (beta chain) was recorded in a study of blood T cells in healthy people across ages (dated by TCRdb to the mid-2010s). Some background on the complete study: In model experiments, template switching captured roughly one uniquely barcoded TCR beta cDNA molecule for every two T cells. Two additional independent replicas of 1 million unique cDNA reads from the same blood draw were analyzed for two donors (one aged 18 to 29 and one aged 80 or older). The donors were split into four age groups: young (average 16 years), middle-aged (nearly 40), aged (approximately 60) and long-lived (approximately 89). Donors of different ages were randomly distributed across sequencing lanes to avoid experimental bias. Age-related changes in TCR beta repertoire diversity were measured in the study by deep sequencing normalized with unique cDNA molecular identifiers. Broader findings and caveats from the paper: Total diversity estimates from one million sequenced T cells were considered lower bounds and underestimates. Observed TCR beta diversity correlated strongly with the percentage of naive T cells measured by flow cytometry. Observed TCR beta diversity per million T cells fell roughly linearly with age, and a significant reduction was already apparent by age around 36. The long-lived group showed more naive CD4+ T cells, fewer expanded clones and increased TCR diversity than the aged group, suggesting age selection. The CMV infection status of donors was not known, potentially confounding age-related changes in expanded clonotypes. Because profiling used bulk unsorted PBMCs, naive and antigen-experienced compartments could not be compared conclusively.

Preparation of the library involved 5' RACE. The instrument given in TCRdb is Illumina HiSeq 2500. A second roughly 7 to 11 cycle PCR used a sample-barcoded 5' primer and a J-beta primer mix. A unique molecular identifier was introduced onto each TCR beta cDNA molecule by a template-switch 5' adaptor carrying 12 random nucleotides. Each sample yielded at least 3 million CDR3-containing paired-end reads. First-strand cDNA was synthesized from all RNA with the Mint cDNA synthesis kit, primed by a TRBC-specific oligonucleotide. After uracil-DNA glycosylase treatment, a first 18-cycle PCR used universal primers M1SS and BC2_uni_R on all cDNA. Per the original workflow: Normalization of each sample was performed by random selection of 1 million high-quality reads, each carrying a distinct molecular identifier. Instead of being binned into consensus sequences, reads with shared molecular identifiers were discarded. MiTCR, run with a Q25 quality threshold and the strictest error-elimination algorithm, handled CDR3 identification, clonotype clustering and error correction. Lower-bound total TCR beta diversity was estimated with a nonparametric unseen species model using Euler transformation. The public reads were reprocessed in TCRdb via fastp at Q25 and MiXCR, keeping in-frame beta chains. CDR3 protein sequences are deduplicated, and each keeps its most common genes and DNA. The V and J calls here are based on TCRdb, not the publication. The sample table lists some 750,000 distinct CDR3 sequences, around a fifth of them with a count of one. Jointly, the top ten make up 22% of the sample.

The donors were some 39 Caucasian individuals from Russia, aged 6 to 90 years, who were systemically healthy. Each donor gave 8 to 10 milliliters of peripheral blood, drawn into EDTA-treated Vacutainer tubes. Ficoll-Paque density-gradient centrifugation was used to isolate PBMCs, with at least 6 million per sample. Trizol reagent was used to extract total RNA from the PBMCs, yielding at least 5.5 micrograms per sample. For every donor, flow cytometry on a PBMC aliquot measured the percentage of naive CD45RAhigh/CD27high T cells. V lost 3 bases and J lost 2 bases, and the count of bases not matched to a germline gene is 4. The CDR3 numbers 14 residues from cysteine through phenylalanine. Only the CDR3 DNA stays, 42 bases, in frame from base 1. CDR1 and CDR2 were assigned from the germline V gene as MGHDK and SYGVNS. There are a few counts of this clonotype. Its cognate antigen has yet to be identified. No base qualities exist here, and no much larger clone lies one base off it.

The chain is made from TRBV25-1 and TRBJ2-7; 7 junctional bases match TRBD1. This clonotype was sampled from a man between 70 and 80 years old in good health. Input material: blood. The CDR3 has the sequence CASSDWTGTYEQYF. The nucleotides are TGTGCCAGCAGTGACTGGACAGGAACCTACGAGCAGTACTTC.